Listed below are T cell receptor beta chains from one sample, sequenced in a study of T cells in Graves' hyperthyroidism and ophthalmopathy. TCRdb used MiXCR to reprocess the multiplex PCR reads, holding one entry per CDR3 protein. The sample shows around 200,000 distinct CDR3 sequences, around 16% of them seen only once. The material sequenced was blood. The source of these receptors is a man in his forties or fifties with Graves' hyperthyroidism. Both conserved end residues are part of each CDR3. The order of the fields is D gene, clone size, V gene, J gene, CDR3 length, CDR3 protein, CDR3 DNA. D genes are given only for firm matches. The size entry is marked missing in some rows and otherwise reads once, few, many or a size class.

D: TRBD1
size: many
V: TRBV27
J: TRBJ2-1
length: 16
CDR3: CASSYQGQGAVNEQFF
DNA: TGTGCCAGCAGTTACCAAGGACAGGGGGCCGTCAATGAGCAGTTCTTC

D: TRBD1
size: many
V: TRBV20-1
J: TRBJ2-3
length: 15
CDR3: CSARDWDRVTDTQYF
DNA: TGCAGTGCTAGAGATTGGGACAGGGTAACAGATACGCAGTATTTT

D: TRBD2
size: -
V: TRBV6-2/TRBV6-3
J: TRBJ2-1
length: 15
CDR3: CASSGGTSGGSEQFF
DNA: TGTGCCAGCAGTGGAGGGACTAGCGGGGGGTCGGAGCAGTTCTTC

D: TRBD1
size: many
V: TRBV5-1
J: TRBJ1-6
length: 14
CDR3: CASSLQGVDSPLHF
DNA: TGCGCCAGCAGCCTCCAGGGGGTCGATTCACCCCTCCACTTT

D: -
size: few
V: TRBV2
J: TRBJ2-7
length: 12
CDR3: CASAGGGYEQYF
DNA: TGTGCCAGCGCTGGAGGGGGCTACGAGCAGTACTTC

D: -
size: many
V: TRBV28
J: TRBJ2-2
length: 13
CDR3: CASKYSNTGELFF
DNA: TGTGCCAGCAAGTACTCGAACACCGGGGAGCTGTTTTTT

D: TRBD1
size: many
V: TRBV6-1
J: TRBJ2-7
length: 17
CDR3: CASSILPQTGNSYEQYF
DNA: TGTGCCAGCAGTATCCTCCCCCAGACAGGGAACTCCTACGAGCAGTACTTC

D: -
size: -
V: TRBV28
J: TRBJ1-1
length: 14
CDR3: CASSIGSRGTEAFF
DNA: TGTGCCAGCAGCATAGGATCCAGGGGCACTGAAGCTTTCTTT

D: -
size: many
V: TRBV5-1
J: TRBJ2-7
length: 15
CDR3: CASSLDGGRAYEQYF
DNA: TGCGCCAGCAGCTTGGACGGGGGTCGAGCCTACGAGCAGTACTTC

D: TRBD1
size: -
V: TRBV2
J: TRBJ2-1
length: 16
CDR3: CASSGTGDRSYNEQFF
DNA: TGTGCCAGCAGTGGGACAGGGGACCGCTCCTACAATGAGCAGTTCTTC

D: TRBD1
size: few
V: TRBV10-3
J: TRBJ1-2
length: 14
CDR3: CAISPDRGMYGYTF
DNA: TGTGCCATCAGCCCGGACAGGGGGATGTATGGCTACACCTTC

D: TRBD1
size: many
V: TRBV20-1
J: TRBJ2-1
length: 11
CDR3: CSPTTGDEQFF
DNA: TGCAGTCCAACCACAGGGGATGAGCAGTTCTTC

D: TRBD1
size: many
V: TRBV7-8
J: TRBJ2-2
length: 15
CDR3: CASSLDQGVTGELFF
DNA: TGTGCCAGCAGCTTAGACCAGGGGGTCACCGGGGAGCTGTTTTTT

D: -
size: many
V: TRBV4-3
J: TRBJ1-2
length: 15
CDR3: CASSQDQGTGYGYTF
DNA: TGCGCCAGCAGCCAAGATCAGGGGACGGGCTATGGCTACACCTTC

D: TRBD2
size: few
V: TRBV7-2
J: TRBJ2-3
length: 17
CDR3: CASSPRSAGGRADTQYF
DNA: TGTGCCAGCTCACCACGGTCGGCGGGGGGCCGCGCAGATACGCAGTATTTT

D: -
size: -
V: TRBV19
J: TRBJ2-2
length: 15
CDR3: CASRMRGANTGELFF
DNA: TGTGCCAGTAGAATGCGAGGGGCCAACACCGGGGAGCTGTTTTTT

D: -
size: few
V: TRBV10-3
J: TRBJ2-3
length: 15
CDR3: CAISSGVSFTDTQYF
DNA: TGTGCCATCAGTTCGGGAGTCAGCTTCACAGATACGCAGTATTTT

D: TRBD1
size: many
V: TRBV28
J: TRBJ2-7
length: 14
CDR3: CASSTDRDSYEQYF
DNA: TGTGCCAGCAGCACGGACAGGGACTCCTACGAGCAGTACTTC

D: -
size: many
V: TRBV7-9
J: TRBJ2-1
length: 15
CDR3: CASSLTPPSPREQFF
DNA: TGTGCCAGCAGCTTAACCCCACCCTCCCCGCGTGAGCAGTTCTTC

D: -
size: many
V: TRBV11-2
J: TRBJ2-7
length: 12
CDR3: CASSLNFYEQYF
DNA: TGTGCCAGCAGCCTAAATTTCTACGAGCAGTACTTC

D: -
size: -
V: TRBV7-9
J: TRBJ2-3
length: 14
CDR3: CAARGAPAPDTQYF
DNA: TGTGCCGCGAGGGGGGCTCCTGCACCAGATACGCAGTATTTT

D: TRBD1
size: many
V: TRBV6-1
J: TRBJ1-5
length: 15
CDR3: CASRKGQFSNQPQHF
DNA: TGTGCCAGCAGGAAGGGACAGTTTAGCAATCAGCCCCAGCATTTT

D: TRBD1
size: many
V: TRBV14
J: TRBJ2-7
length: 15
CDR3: CASSPNYDRGYEQYF
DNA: TGTGCCAGCAGCCCGAACTACGACAGGGGCTACGAGCAGTACTTC